The 10 T cell receptor beta chains reported below all come from one sample, sequenced in a study of cytomegalovirus exposure and HLA in healthy donors. The PCR employed 60 Vbeta primers together with 13 Jbeta primers. The method was immunoSEQ multiplex PCR; TCRdb's version includes in-frame clones alone and lacks a portion of them. Of 100,000 to 150,000 clones in the sample, approximately 78% were seen once. Sequencing input: PBMCs. Source of these receptors: a man younger than 40 in good health and CMV-seropositive.

This chain connects TRBV9 to TRBJ2-7, with D tentatively TRBD1 (7 bases). The V end was cut by 9 bases, the J end by 5 bases, with 18 bases between. Germline CDR1 is SGDLS and CDR2 is YYNGEE. The CDR3 extends over 13 amino acids. CDR3: CATSRTGGDEQYF. For the CDR3, the DNA is TGTGCCACCTCCCGGACAGGAGGGGACGAGCAGTACTTC.

The chain combines TRBV2 with TRBJ2-3; D remains unclear. V lost 6 bases to trimming and J lost 6 bases, with 7 bases between them. This CDR3 region has 11 residues. CDR1 and CDR2 (germline): SNHLY, FYNNEI. The CDR3 DNA sequence: TGTGCCAGCAGCGCGGTGGATACGCAGTATTTT. Its protein is CASSAVDTQYF.

The sample holds one count of this clone. The rearrangement links TRBV11-2 to TRBJ1-2, with D possibly TRBD1 on 5 matching bases. The CDR3 sequence is 15 residues long. Germline CDR1 reads SGHAT; CDR2 reads FQNNGV. Trimming stripped 1 base from V and 3 bases from J, with 12 bases between. DNA for the CDR3: TGTGCCAGCAGCTTAGGTGTCAGGGCAGACTATGGCTACACCTTC. This sequence encodes CASSLGVRADYGYTF. Supplemented by reference TRBV11-2 and TRBJ1-2, the full variable domain reads EAGVAQSPRYKIIEKRQSVAFWCNPISGHATLYWYQQILGQGPKLLIQFQNNGVVDDSQLPKDRFSAERLKGVDSTLKIQPAKLEDSAVYLCASSLGVRADYGYTFGSGTRLTVV.

This sequence joins TRBV4-1 and TRBJ1-2; TRBD1 is a possible D gene (6 bases). The CDR3 runs to 17 residues. Germline V gene lookup returns CDR1 MGHRA and CDR2 YSYEKL. V was shortened by 3 bases and J by 1 base, with 18 bases between the two germline ends. The CDR3 nucleotides read TGCGCCAGCAGCCAGGCGGGCTGGGACAAACTTAACTATGGCTACACCTTC. This encodes CASSQAGWDKLNYGYTF.

The table lists this clone with a few counts. V usage is TRBV5-1 and J usage is TRBJ1-1; TRBD1 aligns across 7 bases. The germline V gene has CDR1 SGHRS and CDR2 YFSETQ. Trimming took 6 bases from V and 3 from J; bases not matched to a gene: 8. The CDR3 spans 14 residues. The CDR3 region is CASTTGDSYTEAFF. CDR3 DNA sequence: TGCGCCAGCACAACCGGGGACAGCTACACTGAAGCTTTCTTT. The complete variable domain, with remaining parts taken from reference TRBV5-1 and TRBJ1-1, reads KAGVTQTPRYLIKTRGQQVTLSCSPISGHRSVSWYQQTPGQGLQFLFEYFSETQRNKGNFPGRFSGRQFSNSRSEMNVSTLELGDSALYLCASTTGDSYTEAFFGQGTRLTVV.

V usage is TRBV27 and J usage is TRBJ2-7; D not certain. In germline, CDR1 is MNHEY, CDR2 SMNVEV (reference sequence). V lost 3 bases to trimming and J lost 2 bases, with 11 bases between them. CDR3 length equals 14 residues. The CDR3 is CASSLTAEPYEQYF. DNA of the CDR3: TGTGCCAGCAGTTTGACGGCGGAACCCTACGAGCAGTACTTC.

This clone came up a few times. The J gene is TRBJ2-2, the V gene TRBV7-9; TRBD1 aligns across 8 bases. Germline lookup yields CDR1 SEHNR and CDR2 FQNEAQ (reference sequence). The CDR3 loop spans 17 amino acids. Trimming removed 11 bases from V and 3 bases from J; junction bases left unmatched: 17. CDR3 in amino acids: CAPLPPGQEFYTGELFF. CDR3 nucleotide sequence: TGTGCCCCTCTCCCCCCGGGACAGGAGTTTTACACCGGGGAGCTGTTTTTT.

The chain joins TRBV11-3 to TRBJ2-7, with 7 bases lining up with TRBD1. The junction had 2 bases not matched to a gene; V was cut back by 5 bases and J by 4 bases. This CDR3 spans 12 amino acids. Germline CDR1 and CDR2: SGHNT and YENEEA. CDR3 coding DNA: TGTGCCAGCAGCACGACAGGGTACGAGCAGTACTTC. Residues: CASSTTGYEQYF.

The genes are TRBV7-2 and TRBJ2-1, with 7 bases that match TRBD2. CDR3 size: 12 residues. Germline CDR1 SGHTA, CDR2 FQGNSA. V shed 5 bases, J shed 8 bases, and the junction held 3 bases outside the gene matches. CDR3 sequence reads: CASSISGYEQFF. The CDR3 bases are TGTGCCAGCAGCATTAGCGGGTATGAGCAGTTCTTC.

The chain links TRBV5-4 to TRBJ1-1; D gene unclear. Germline V lookup: CDR1 SGHNT, CDR2 YYREEE (reference sequence). This CDR3 comprises 15 residues. Trimming cost V 1 base and J 7 bases, with 17 bases left between them. Here the CDR3 DNA reads TGTGCCAGCAGCTTGAAAGGGAACCGGGAGATTGAAGCTTTCTTT. Protein sequence: CASSLKGNREIEAFF.